This is a list of T cell receptor beta chains from one sample in a study of PD-1 blockade in classical Hodgkin lymphoma. The repertoire was sequenced with immunoSEQ multiplex PCR; TCRdb's copy has only in-frame clones and lacks some. The sample lists about 15,000 clones, roughly 90% occurring once. This material consisted of CD8+ T cells from blood, taken before the fourth cycle of nivolumab. Source of these receptors: a human donor with classical Hodgkin lymphoma. CDR3s include the opening cysteine and the closing phenylalanine or tryptophan. The order of the fields is V gene, clone size, J gene, D gene, CDR3 DNA, CDR3 protein. The D gene is left open where the match is weak. Clone size is given for some rows only: seen once, a few or many times, or a class if the clone is expanded.

v_gene: TRBV28; abundance: .; j_gene: TRBJ2-5; d_gene: TRBD2; CDR3nt: TGTGCCAGCAGTTTATGGGGACTAGCGGGAGAGACGTCAAAGACCCAGTACTTC; CDR3aa: CASSLWGLAGETSKTQYF
v_gene: TRBV7-9; abundance: few; j_gene: TRBJ2-5; d_gene: .; CDR3nt: TGTGCCAGCAGCTTAAGGGGCAGGGAAGAGACCCAGTACTTC; CDR3aa: CASSLRGREETQYF
v_gene: TRBV27; abundance: .; j_gene: TRBJ2-2; d_gene: .; CDR3nt: TGTGCCAGCAGTTTAAGGGGGAAGGACGGGGAGCTGTTTTTT; CDR3aa: CASSLRGKDGELFF
v_gene: TRBV11-2; abundance: .; j_gene: TRBJ2-7; d_gene: .; CDR3nt: TGTGCCAGCAGCAGAGCCGCAGGCTCCTACGAGCAGTACTTC; CDR3aa: CASSRAAGSYEQYF
v_gene: TRBV19; abundance: .; j_gene: TRBJ2-1; d_gene: .; CDR3nt: TGTGCCAGTAGTATGTTGTCCACCAATGAGCAGTTCTTC; CDR3aa: CASSMLSTNEQFF
v_gene: TRBV27; abundance: .; j_gene: TRBJ2-2; d_gene: .; CDR3nt: TGTGCCACCTCCCTTGCGGACTGGGGGAACACCGGGGAGCTGTTTTTT; CDR3aa: CATSLADWGNTGELFF
v_gene: TRBV25-1; abundance: .; j_gene: TRBJ2-1; d_gene: .; CDR3nt: TGTGCCAGCAGCTTGGACACAAACTTCAATGAGCAGTTCTTC; CDR3aa: CASSLDTNFNEQFF
v_gene: TRBV7-2; abundance: .; j_gene: TRBJ2-2; d_gene: .; CDR3nt: TGTGCCAGCAGCTTTCCCCGGGCCTCAGGGAAAGACACCGGGGAGCTGTTTTTT; CDR3aa: CASSFPRASGKDTGELFF
v_gene: TRBV19; abundance: once; j_gene: TRBJ2-1; d_gene: .; CDR3nt: TGTGCCAGTAGCCCCCCCCTAGCCTACAATGAGCAGTTCTTC; CDR3aa: CASSPPLAYNEQFF
v_gene: TRBV14; abundance: .; j_gene: TRBJ2-3; d_gene: .; CDR3nt: TGTGCCAGCAGCCAAGTTCTTAGCTCAAAGTCGGGGGCAGATACGCAGTATTTT; CDR3aa: CASSQVLSSKSGADTQYF
v_gene: TRBV28; abundance: .; j_gene: TRBJ2-2; d_gene: .; CDR3nt: TGTGCCAGCAGTTTAGGAGGAGCCGGGGAGCTGTTTTTT; CDR3aa: CASSLGGAGELFF